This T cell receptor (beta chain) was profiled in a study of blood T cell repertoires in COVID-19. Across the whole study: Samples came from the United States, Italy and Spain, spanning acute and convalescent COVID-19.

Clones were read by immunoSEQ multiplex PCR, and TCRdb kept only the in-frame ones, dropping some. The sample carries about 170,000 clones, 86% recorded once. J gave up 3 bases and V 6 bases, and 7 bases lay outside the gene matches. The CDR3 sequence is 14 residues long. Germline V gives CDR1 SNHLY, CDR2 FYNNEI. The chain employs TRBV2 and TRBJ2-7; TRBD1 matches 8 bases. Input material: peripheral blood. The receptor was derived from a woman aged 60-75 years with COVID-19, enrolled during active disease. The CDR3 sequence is CASSFRGRSYEQYF. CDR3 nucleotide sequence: TGTGCCAGCAGCTTCAGGGGGCGAAGCTACGAGCAGTACTTC.